This entry is about one T cell receptor (beta chain). Source study methods: It was from reference gene primer amplification that nucleated cell counts were estimated. TCRdb keeps only in-frame clones here, not all; method: immunoSEQ multiplex PCR. The DNA gave D and trimming, while V, J and clone size come from that table. The sample records roughly 150,000 clones, around 89% being singletons. The sample is drawn from a study of blood T cell repertoires in COVID-19. Turning to the study itself: The samples span acute and convalescent COVID-19 from the United States, Italy and Spain. PBMCs, B-cell-depleted T cells, or T cells were the source of the cDNA or gDNA that made up the material.

The germline V gene encodes CDR1 MDHEN and CDR2 SYDVKM. The germline V and J ends were trimmed by 5 bases and 6 bases, with 17 bases remaining between them. This CDR3 region has 15 residues. The chain combines TRBV28 with TRBJ2-1; D is possibly TRBD2 (5 bases). The receptor was isolated from a woman in her 40s with acute or convalescent COVID-19. The material sequenced was peripheral blood. CDR3 region: CASSNGNDPLNEQFF. CDR3 coding DNA: TGTGCCAGCAGTAACGGGAATGACCCGCTCAATGAGCAGTTCTTC.